This T cell receptor beta chain was profiled in a study of identifying expanded T cells in peripheral blood. Regarding the study as a whole: Variance in clone template counts between approximately 2-week samples significantly increased with total template count across all healthy donors.

The CDR3 has 17 amino acids. The germline CDR1 and CDR2 sequences are SGHAT and FQNNGV. V shed 5 bases, J shed 2 bases, and the junction held 13 bases outside the gene matches. Sequencing was performed with immunoSEQ multiplex PCR; in TCRdb, only in-frame clones are kept and a portion is missing. Counted here are about 100,000 clones, approximately 90% occurring once; the ten biggest clones make up about 18%. Only a few counts were recorded for this clone. The antigen is not known. Sequencing was done on a sample of blood. This chain joins TRBV11-2 and TRBJ2-5; 8 nucleotides match TRBD2. This sequence originates from a person between 18 and 75 years old in good health. CDR3 DNA sequence: TGTGCCAGCAGCCTTGTTGGGGTAGCGGGGTATCAAGAGACCCAGTACTTC. It is translated as CASSLVGVAGYQETQYF. Looking up the rest from reference TRBV11-2 and TRBJ2-5 gives the full variable domain: EAGVAQSPRYKIIEKRQSVAFWCNPISGHATLYWYQQILGQGPKLLIQFQNNGVVDDSQLPKDRFSAERLKGVDSTLKIQPAKLEDSAVYLCASSLVGVAGYQETQYFGPGTRLLVL.